This T cell receptor beta chain was observed in a study of cytomegalovirus exposure and HLA in healthy donors (TCRdb year 2017). Regarding the study in general: An earlier analysis of several hundred of the donors reported about 250 Gb of sequence data and some 120 million unique TCR beta sequences from about 200 million T cells. The number of donors typed differed by locus, with roughly 620-640 for A, B, C, DRB1 and DQB1, 522 for DQA1, 600 to 610 for DPA1, and over 400 for DPB1. An earlier analysis of 500 to 750 of the donors applied high-throughput TCR beta sequencing to assess whether each TCR beta V gene segment acted as functional or pseudogenic. Across some 400 genotyped donors of the cohort, an average of approximately 220,000 unique TCR beta nucleotide sequences per donor were sequenced, and roughly 18% of those sequences were non-productive. The study aimed to test whether signatures of past pathogen exposure could be identified by cataloging public T cell receptors. Rather than using new phenotypic data, the later analysis identified candidate immune exposures from TCR beta sequences and from how often those sequences occurred across donors. Every repertoire in the discovery cohort had been generated on one and the same sequencing platform. In addition to the first cohort of around 670 subjects, a separate validation cohort of 130 or so different subjects was used. The study used immunosequencing to profile the T cell repertoires of approximately 630 subjects and linked those repertoires to cytomegalovirus serostatus. Among the approximately 430 genotyped donors, 81% belonged to the genetic ancestry cluster associated with self-reported Caucasian donors. A few DR-DQ haplotypes were handled as single units for association and clustering because linkage in the cohort was strong. Alongside the repertoire data, information on donor age, sex, ethnicity and CMV serostatus was compiled. To predict cytomegalovirus infection status, the study brought together high-throughput TCR immunosequencing, statistical association of individual TCRs with disease status, and machine learning. A later genetic analysis took genome-wide SNP genotypes for about 65% of the 666 donors and used that subset as a discovery cohort. Approximately 300 gigabases of sequencing data and approximately 91 million unique TCR sequences made up an early release that covered about 640 HLA-typed donors. Class I and class II HLA loci were covered by the typing at four-digit resolution. In a later analysis, previously published TCR beta repertoires from several hundred donors were re-analyzed and high-resolution HLA genotyping was added so that TCR occurrence patterns could be studied. The study at large found these results: Immune exposure information for the cohort was limited to CMV serostatus. Most CMV-associated TCR beta chains appeared to be HLA-restricted in a later analysis, and the HLA associations seemed to be driven largely by CMV exposure. Linkage disequilibrium might explain the correlated functional status among segregating V segments, but an unknown experimental factor could not be excluded. Some IMGT-functional V segments, including TRBV6-2 and TRBV6-3, could not be distinguished by the 87-base-pair reads and were therefore excluded. At a false discovery rate of 0.05, a later analysis linked fewer than 20,000 TCR beta sequences to specific HLA alleles. The classifier was reported to diagnose cytomegalovirus status with high specificity and sensitivity in both the original and validation cohorts. Compared with the approximately 720-donor mean, donors in an Asian-associated ancestry cluster had fewer N-insertions in productive TCRs, according to a later genetic analysis. In the study, 164 TCR beta chains were listed as associated with cytomegalovirus. The cohort was sequenced for TCR beta chains only, and without alpha or paired-chain data the features that could be detected were limited. A further reported finding was that TCR beta sequences accurately predicted the HLA-A and HLA-B alleles for most subjects in the first cohort. Most TCR sequences were seen in very few donors, while some public TCRs were found in many individuals. It was suggested by the authors that the approach could potentially be generalized to other disease states and immunological phenotypes. Over 15 rarely observed V segments, including chromosome 9 orphons, were excluded from the earlier analysis of some 590 of the donors because counts were too low. Broadly in line with IMGT annotations, most TCR beta V segments showed up in productive rearrangements about 87% or about 30% of the time in an earlier analysis of approximately 640 of the donors. Strong co-occurrence of HLA alleles, especially DR and DQ, made assigning TCR associations to individual alleles difficult. In a later analysis, HLA-associated TCR beta chains were found to be more clonally expanded and to have lower generation probabilities than equally common non-associated chains. Presence/absence analyses assumed roughly uniform sequencing depth across donors, an assumption that may not hold. A group of highly shared sequence variants was considered likely to be a technical artifact of the sequencing pipeline. In vitro tests confirmed that three of the cytomegalovirus-associated TCR beta chains recognize cytomegalovirus antigens. Because HLA typing was missing for some donors at each locus, association tests included only the typed subset. A later analysis found that TCR association rates varied across HLA loci, with DRB1 alleles showing the most associated TCRs and HLA-C alleles the fewest. A later analysis reported that several top co-occurrence clusters appeared linked to parvovirus B19, influenza, CMV and Epstein-Barr virus. V-gene and J-gene trimming of TCR beta chains was associated with a missense DCLRE1C variant in a later genetic analysis, and the association was replicated in an independent cohort.

The library was produced with the immunoSEQ multiplex PCR assay. The multiplex PCR relied on a mix of 60 forward primers for TCR Vbeta segments and 13 reverse primers for TCR Jbeta segments. Amplification of the CDR3 region of rearranged TCR beta genes was performed with a multiplex PCR assay on genomic DNA. On the Illumina HiSeq System, the amplified TCR beta libraries were sequenced as 87-base-pair reads. Per the authors' processing: A later analysis tallied around 82 million unique TCR beta chains across the roughly 610 repertoires, and approximately 12 million of those chains were shared by two or more donors. To remove PCR and sequencing errors, raw reads were error-corrected and collapsed into unique sequences using a nearest-neighbor algorithm that merged closely related sequences. V, D and J gene segments were assigned by aligning CDR3 sequences to IMGT reference sequences. For a sequence to be retained, at least a six-nucleotide match to both a V gene segment and a J gene segment was required. A rearrangement was called productive if the CDR3 had no stop codons and remained in frame with V and J, and every other rearrangement was called non-productive. CDR3 was defined according to IMGT convention as the region running from the second conserved V-encoded cysteine to the conserved J-encoded phenylalanine. The earlier analysis of about 590 of the donors excluded sequences that lacked an unambiguous match to a single V gene segment. In an earlier analysis of several hundred of the donors, V segments were called functional above 56.7% productive rearrangements and were called segregating when the between-donor standard deviation exceeded 5%. A statistical classification framework was developed to diagnose cytomegalovirus status using the catalog of TCR beta chain sequences. V and J gene assignment, in a later analysis, came from comparing TCR nucleotide sequences with IMGT/GENE-DB human TR gene sequences. In a later analysis, CDR3 sequences and most-parsimonious VDJ recombination scenarios were assigned using the TCRdist pipeline. In a later analysis, every TCR beta chain was defined by the combination of its CDR3 amino acid sequence and its V-gene family, and reads without a unique V-gene family were dropped. As a way to deal with suspected cross-contamination and a sequencing artifact, a later analysis dropped more than 500 nucleotide sequences that were highly shared and had low generation probability. For each public chain, a later analysis derived a clonal expansion index from normalized ranks of inferred template counts within each repertoire. In a later analysis, generation probabilities were computed using a VDJ recombination model fitted to out-of-frame rearrangements, and the results were checked against IGoR. In a later analysis, TCR-TCR, TCR-HLA and TCR-CMV co-occurrence was scored with hypergeometric tests, and a repertoire-size bias correction was applied to TCR pairs. To estimate false discovery rates, a later analysis permuted the HLA or CMV assignments 20 times. A later analysis grouped co-occurring TCRs with DBSCAN, adding TCRdist sequence similarity when clustering within HLA-allele-positive subsets. For co-occurrence clustering, repertoires with fewer than 30,000 or more than 120,000 public chains were excluded, along with 5 or 6 repertoires with anomalous nucleotide sharing. The source is immuneACCESS, and TCRdb retained only in-frame sequences with V and J called. Part of the clones is not carried over; for the studies checked, unresolved V genes explain less than half of this, and the remainder is unexplained. V and J calls plus clone size are reproduced from that table; the DNA served to infer D and trimming. The sample table holds approximately 120,000 clones, of which approximately 80% were seen once. The ten largest clones add up to 2% to 3% of the sample.

Reading the germline V gene gives CDR1 MGHRA and CDR2 YSYEKL. Spanning cysteine to phenylalanine, the CDR3 consists of 15 amino acids. Only the CDR3 DNA stays, 45 bases, in frame from base 1. From V the trimming removes 0 bases and from J it removes 3 bases, while the gene matches leave 3 bases of the junction unaccounted for. The cohort comprised some 700 healthy bone marrow donors. At the time of sampling, all cohort members were nominally healthy, though unrecorded immune exposures were likely present. The donor was CMV seronegative and belonged to the group of approximately 320 seronegative cohort members. A peripheral blood sample was collected from each donor, and TCR beta sequencing was performed on peripheral blood mononuclear cells. Genomic DNA extraction from the blood cell samples was performed with the Qiagen DNeasy Blood Extraction Kit. Remarks on this clone: No cognate antigen has been identified for it. No much larger clone exists at a distance of one base, and base qualities are not known. This sample also contains other DNA sequences that code for the same CDR3.

The V and J segments used are TRBV4-1 and TRBJ1-2; 8 bases in between match TRBD1. The sample was PBMCs. The TCR comes from a female donor in good health and CMV-seronegative. The DNA is as follows: TGCGCCAGCAGCCAAGATCAGGACAGGGACTATGGCTACACCTTC. Its coded protein is CASSQDQDRDYGYTF.